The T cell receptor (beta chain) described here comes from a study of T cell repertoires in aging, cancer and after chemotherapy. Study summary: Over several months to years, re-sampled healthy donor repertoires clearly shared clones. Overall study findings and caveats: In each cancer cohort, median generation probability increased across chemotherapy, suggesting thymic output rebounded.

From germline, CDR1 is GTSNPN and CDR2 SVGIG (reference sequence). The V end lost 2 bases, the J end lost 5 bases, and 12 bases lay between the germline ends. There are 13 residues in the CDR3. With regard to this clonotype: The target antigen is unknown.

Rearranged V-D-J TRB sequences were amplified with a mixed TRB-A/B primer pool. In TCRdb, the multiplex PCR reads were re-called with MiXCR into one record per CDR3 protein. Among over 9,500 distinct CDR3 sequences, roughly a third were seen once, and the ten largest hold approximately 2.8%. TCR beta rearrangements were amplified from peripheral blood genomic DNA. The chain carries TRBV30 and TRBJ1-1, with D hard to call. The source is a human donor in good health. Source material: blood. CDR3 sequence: CAWSPRGWTEAFF. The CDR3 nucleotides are TGTGCCTGGAGTCCGCGGGGTTGGACTGAAGCTTTCTTT.